This T cell receptor beta chain originates from a study of vaccination effects on CD4 cells after COVID-19. CDR1 and CDR2 (germline): MGHRA, YSYEKL. The trim removed 1 base at V and 4 bases at J, leaving 4 bases unmatched. This CDR3 has 15 residues. Within the ViraFEST assay, antigen-specific CD4+ T cells underwent expansion with viral peptide pools prior to sequencing. Culture lasted approximately 10 days before CD4+ T cell isolation. It was two doses of either the BNT162b2 or mRNA-1273 vaccine that participants received. Generated by immunoSEQ multiplex PCR, the TCRdb table keeps only in-frame clones and is missing some. This sample has around 25,000 clones, with 75% to 80% found just once. As regards this clone: What it binds is unknown.

Here the sequenced sample was CD4+ T cells from PBMCs cultured with SARS-CoV-2 spike peptides, taken after COVID-19 vaccination. The sequence came from a human donor who received a COVID-19 vaccine. Some clones in this sample may be carry-over from other donors' samples. The chain uses TRBV4-1 and TRBJ1-1; 9 positions agree with TRBD1. CDR3 DNA sequence: TGCGCCAGCAGCCAAGCAACGGACAGGGGCACTGAAGCTTTCTTT. The encoded protein is CASSQATDRGTEAFF.